This T cell receptor (beta chain) was found in a study of shared clonotypes between healthy human individuals. Overall study results and limits: Sharing across four donors was highest in naive CD4 (around 5%) and lowest in memory CD8 (roughly 0.4%).

Comments on this clone: The target antigen is unknown.

From germline, CDR1 is SEHNR and CDR2 FQNEAQ (reference sequence). The CDR3 is 16 amino acids. The V and J ends lost 0 bases and 1 base respectively, with 12 bases between them. Measured with immunoSEQ multiplex PCR; TCRdb has only the in-frame clones, and not every one. Of approximately 590,000 clones in the sample, just under 97% are singletons; the top ten hold approximately 0.1%. Naivety among CD8 cells was defined by CD45RO negativity and positive CCR7 selection, thereby excluding terminally differentiated effector memory CD45RA+ cells. The TCR comes from a woman aged 25 to 39 in good health. Input material: naive CD8+ T cells sorted from blood. The chain is built from TRBV7-9 and TRBJ2-5, with D uncertain. CDR3 sequence reads: CASSLAMAEPQETQYF. The CDR3 coding sequence is TGTGCCAGCAGCTTAGCAATGGCAGAGCCCCAAGAGACCCAGTACTTC.